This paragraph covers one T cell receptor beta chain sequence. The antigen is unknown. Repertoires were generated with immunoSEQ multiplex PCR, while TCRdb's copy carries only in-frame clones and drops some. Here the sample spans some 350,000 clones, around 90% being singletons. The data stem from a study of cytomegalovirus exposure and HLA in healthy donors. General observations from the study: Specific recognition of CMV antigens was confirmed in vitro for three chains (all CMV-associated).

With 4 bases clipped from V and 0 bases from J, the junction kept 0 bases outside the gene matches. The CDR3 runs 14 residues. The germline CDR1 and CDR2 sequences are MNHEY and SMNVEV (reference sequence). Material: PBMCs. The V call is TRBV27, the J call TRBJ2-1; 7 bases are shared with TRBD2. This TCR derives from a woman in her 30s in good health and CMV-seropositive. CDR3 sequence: CASSSGGSYNEQFF. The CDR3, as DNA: TGTGCCAGCAGTTCGGGGGGCTCCTACAATGAGCAGTTCTTC.